This TCR beta chain was found in a study of OX40 agonist ivuxolimab in advanced cancers. Study information: Eligibility rules accepted prior anti-PD-1, anti-PD-L1 or anti-CTLA-4 therapy, and 40% had some. Study observations and caveats: Expansion of clones was among the lowest in partial responders at 0.1-3.0 mg/kg.

Per germline, CDR1 SGHRS and CDR2 YFSETQ. Trimming pared 5 bases from V and 3 bases from J, leaving 12 bases between. This CDR3 has 13 residues. Of note for this clone: Its antigen is undetermined.

Using immunoSEQ multiplex PCR, the repertoire was profiled, and TCRdb retains in-frame clones only, with some absent. The sample shows 55,000 to 65,000 clones, more than 80% of them seen only once. The V and J genes are TRBV5-1 and TRBJ2-7; D unresolved. This sequence originates from an adult with an advanced solid tumor such as melanoma, head and neck, liver or kidney cancer. The starting material was CD4+ or CD8+ T cells sorted from blood, obtained in a trial of the OX40 agonist ivuxolimab. CDR3 sequence: CASSPGYNYEQYF. CDR3 nucleotide sequence: TGCGCCAGCAGTCCTGGATATAACTACGAGCAGTACTTC.